Described below is a single T cell receptor beta chain sequence and its context. Germline and junction disagree at one end, which may indicate a read error. In the original workflow: Counts of nucleated cells, estimated from reference gene primer amplification, were obtained. The repertoire was sequenced with immunoSEQ multiplex PCR; TCRdb's copy has only in-frame clones and lacks some. V and J calls and clone size follow that table, whereas D and trimming were derived from the DNA. This table has almost 95,000 clones, around 82% appearing once. The germline V gene encodes CDR1 LGHNA and CDR2 YNFKEQ. CDR3 length: 15 amino acids. This sample was included in a study of blood T cell repertoires in COVID-19.

The chain combines TRBV4-2 with TRBJ2-7; possible D gene TRBD2, 5 bases. Sequenced material: peripheral blood. This sequence was found in a man aged 60 to 75 with acute or convalescent COVID-19. The CDR3 region has the DNA TGTGCCAGCAGCCAAGGACGGGATCTCTCCCACGAGCAGTACTTC. Its protein product is CASSQGRDLSHEQYF.